This TCR beta chain was recovered during a study of T-cell memory formation after mild COVID-19. 5'RACE with constant-segment primers yielded barcoded, UMI-tagged TCR alpha and TCR beta cDNA libraries. From the 5' RACE reads, TCRdb called clonotypes with MiXCR, one entry per CDR3 protein. Of about 430,000 distinct CDR3 sequences listed, approximately 24% are singletons. Study results and limitations: Several responding clones turned up in pre-infection memory, indicating that cross-reactive memory may have taken part. The study found contracting CD4+ clones mainly in CM and EM and contracting CD8+ clones in EMRA. For second-wave clones that peaked at day 37, SARS-CoV-2 specificity went unverified.

The CDR3 has 15 amino acids. Trimming at V came to 5 bases and at J to 2 bases, leaving 7 bases not matched to a gene. Germline V gene sequence: CDR1 SGHTA, CDR2 FQGTGA. In its sample, this clonotype was seen a few times. Its target is not known. Material: PBMCs or a T cell subset sorted from them (not recorded which). The chain combines TRBV7-3 with TRBJ2-3; 7 bases are shared with TRBD2. The sequence came from an adult woman who had mild COVID-19 (a few samples of this study predate the infection). Cell type and time point are not known. The CDR3 DNA reads TGTGCCAGCAGCCTCGGACTAGGGCCCACAGATACGCAGTATTTT. Translated, it gives CASSLGLGPTDTQYF.